The 18 T cell receptor beta chains given below trace back to one sample, sequenced in a study of shared clonotypes between healthy human individuals. Naivety among CD8 cells was defined by CD45RO negativity and positive CCR7 selection, thereby excluding terminally differentiated effector memory CD45RA+ cells. Libraries were prepared by immunoSEQ multiplex PCR; TCRdb keeps only in-frame clonotypes and omits some of them. The table has around 640,000 clones, about 95% seen once. Input material: naive CD8+ T cells sorted from blood. All receptors come from a woman aged 30 to 39 in good health.

CDR3 bases: TGTGCCAGTAGCGACCCCCCTGTGGCAGTATATGGAAACACCATATATTTT. This codes for CASSDPPVAVYGNTIYF. The rearrangement uses TRBV19 and TRBJ1-3; D ambiguous. This CDR3 has 17 residues. Germline CDR1 is LNHDA and CDR2 is SQIVND (reference sequence). V lost 6 bases and J lost 3, with 21 bases in between.

The chain uses TRBV11-2 and TRBJ2-7; D unresolved. CDR1 SGHAT and CDR2 FQNNGV come from the germline V gene. The CDR3 contains 13 residues. Trimming removed 4 bases at V and 3 bases at J, with 10 bases between. The CDR3 DNA follows: TGTGCCAGCAGCTACTCGGAATACTACGAGCAGTACTTC. Protein: CASSYSEYYEQYF. Drawing the rest from reference TRBV11-2 and TRBJ2-7, the complete variable domain is EAGVAQSPRYKIIEKRQSVAFWCNPISGHATLYWYQQILGQGPKLLIQFQNNGVVDDSQLPKDRFSAERLKGVDSTLKIQPAKLEDSAVYLCASSYSEYYEQYFGPGTRLTVT.

The chain recombines TRBV13 with TRBJ2-7; 7 bases align to TRBD1. J was trimmed by 7 bases and V by 2 bases; bases with no gene match: 8. The CDR3 sequence is 14 residues long. The germline gives CDR1 PRHDT, CDR2 FYEKMQ (reference sequence). CDR3 in DNA: TGTGCCAGCAGCTTATGGGACAGCCCCCGAGAGCAGTACTTC. Translated, it gives CASSLWDSPREQYF.

The J gene is TRBJ2-7, the V gene TRBV10-3; 8 bases align to TRBD1. Trimming took 4 bases from V and 2 from J; bases not matched to a gene: 7. CDR3 size: 15 residues. CDR1 and CDR2 (germline): ENHRY, SYGVKD. The DNA of the CDR3 is TGTGCCATCAGTGGCGGTACGGACAGGGCCTACGAGCAGTACTTC. Translated: CAISGGTDRAYEQYF.

The rearrangement links TRBV6-6 to TRBJ1-3; the D gene is possibly TRBD1 (5 bases). In germline, CDR1 is MNHNY, CDR2 SVGAGI (reference sequence). Trimming left V 2 bases short and J 7 bases short, with 12 bases between. The CDR3 has 14 amino acids. The CDR3 bases are TGTGCCAGCAGTTACCAGGGCCCGGGGAACACCATATATTTT. This translates into CASSYQGPGNTIYF.

The chain's CDR3 is CASSPDDGSNQPQHF. The DNA of the CDR3 is TGTGCCAGCAGTCCGGACGACGGTAGCAATCAGCCCCAGCATTTT. The chain joins TRBV6-5 to TRBJ1-5; no definite D call. Germline-derived CDR1 and CDR2 are MNHEY and SVGAGI. There are 15 residues in the CDR3. V lost 5 bases and J 0 bases, leaving 11 bases between the germline ends.

The V and J genes are TRBV5-4 and TRBJ1-2; D is ambiguous. With 0 bases removed from V and 0 bases from J, the gap between germline ends came to 6 bases. Germline CDR1 and CDR2: SGHNT and YYREEE (reference sequence). The length of the CDR3 is 14 residues. The CDR3 DNA is TGTGCCAGCAGCTTGGCGACGGCTAACTATGGCTACACCTTC. Translated: CASSLATANYGYTF.

This rearrangement joins TRBV4-2 to TRBJ2-3; unclear D gene. Trimming took off 1 base at V and 3 bases at J, with 5 bases between the two ends. The CDR3 totals 13 residues. CDR1 and CDR2 (germline): LGHNA, YNFKEQ. The CDR3 here is CASSQGPTDTQYF. DNA for the CDR3: TGTGCCAGCAGCCAAGGTCCGACAGATACGCAGTATTTT.

The V call is TRBV28, the J call TRBJ2-1, with D uncertain. Germline CDR1 is MDHEN and CDR2 is SYDVKM. This CDR3 has 13 residues. V gave up 6 bases and J gave up 3 bases, with 9 bases separating them. The DNA of the CDR3 is TGTGCCAGCAGAAGGTTCCTCTACAATGAGCAGTTCTTC. Its translation is CASRRFLYNEQFF.

This chain joins TRBV9 and TRBJ2-3; 8 bases match TRBD2. From germline, CDR1 is SGDLS and CDR2 YYNGEE. V lost 0 bases to trimming and J lost 4 bases; unmatched junction nucleotides: 10. The CDR3 spans 17 residues. DNA of the CDR3: TGTGCCAGCAGCGTAGTATCGACCAGCGGGAGACCAGATACGCAGTATTTT. Translating gives CASSVVSTSGRPDTQYF.

Concerning this clone itself: This sample also contains other DNA sequences that code for the same CDR3. V is TRBV27 and J is TRBJ2-7; D possibly uses TRBD1 or TRBD2 (5 bases each). The germline gives CDR1 MNHEY, CDR2 SMNVEV (reference sequence). V was trimmed by 2 bases and J by 2 bases, leaving 7 bases between them. The CDR3 loop spans 13 amino acids. The CDR3 DNA follows: TGTGCCAGCAGTTTACGGGGACCCTACGAGCAGTACTTC. It codes for CASSLRGPYEQYF.

In regard to this clone: At the DNA level, this CDR3 is encoded by other sequences in the same sample as well. The V and J genes are TRBV28 and TRBJ2-7; 11 bases are shared with TRBD2. V shed 3 bases and J 3 bases; nucleotides not matched to a gene: 1. The CDR3 totals 14 residues. CDR1 is MDHEN and CDR2 is SYDVKM in the germline V gene. The CDR3 protein is CASSLGLADYEQYF. DNA for the CDR3: TGTGCCAGCAGTTTGGGACTAGCGGACTACGAGCAGTACTTC. Combining the CDR3 with reference TRBV28 and TRBJ2-7 gives the whole variable domain DVKVTQSSRYLVKRTGEKVFLECVQDMDHENMFWYRQDPGLGLRLIYFSYDVKMKEKGDIPEGYSVSREKKERFSLILESASTNQTSMYLCASSLGLADYEQYFGPGTRLTVT.

The gene calls are TRBV27 and TRBJ2-7, with 7 bases matching TRBD2. V was clipped by 3 bases and J by 2 bases; unmatched bases: 4. The germline V gene encodes CDR1 MNHEY and CDR2 SMNVEV (reference sequence). The CDR3 loop spans 14 amino acids. In DNA form, the CDR3 reads TGTGCCAGCAGTTTGGGAGGGGCTACCTACGAGCAGTACTTC. Its protein is CASSLGGATYEQYF.

V usage is TRBV25-1 and J usage is TRBJ2-7; 9 positions agree with TRBD1. Germline-derived CDR1 and CDR2 are MGHDK and SYGVNS. This CDR3 contains 15 residues. Trimming at V came to 1 base and at J to 1 base, leaving 2 bases not matched to a gene. This CDR3 reads CASSELTGGSYEQYF. The CDR3 DNA follows: TGTGCCAGCAGTGAATTGACAGGGGGGTCCTACGAGCAGTACTTC.

The chain joins TRBV7-3 to TRBJ2-7, with TRBD1 as a possible D gene (6 bases). Trimming removed 1 base from V and 3 bases from J, with 16 bases in between. The CDR3 loop spans 16 amino acids. Germline V lookup: CDR1 SGHTA, CDR2 FQGTGA. This CDR3 reads CASSLIWTDKRYEQYF. CDR3 in DNA: TGTGCCAGCAGCTTAATCTGGACAGACAAACGCTACGAGCAGTACTTC.

The chain is built from TRBV7-9 and TRBJ2-3; no firm D call. The length of the CDR3 is 16 residues. The germline CDR1 and CDR2 sequences are SEHNR and FQNEAQ (reference sequence). The V end lost 1 base, the J end lost 0 bases, and 11 bases lay between the germline ends. The CDR3 coding sequence is TGTGCCAGCAGCTTAGGGAGAGCGCCTAGCACAGATACGCAGTATTTT. This sequence encodes CASSLGRAPSTDTQYF.

V is TRBV2 and J is TRBJ2-4; 9 positions match TRBD2. CDR3 size: 14 residues. Germline assignment: CDR1 SNHLY and CDR2 FYNNEI. J was trimmed by 8 bases and V by 6 bases; bases with no gene match: 8. The CDR3 here is CASRDVSGSDIQYF. CDR3 in DNA: TGTGCCAGCAGGGATGTTAGCGGGAGTGACATTCAGTACTTC.

The chain links TRBV5-4 to TRBJ2-7, with D possibly TRBD2 on 7 matching bases. CDR3 size: 15 residues. Germline V lookup: CDR1 SGHNT, CDR2 YYREEE (reference sequence). Trimming removed 4 bases at V and 3 bases at J, with 17 bases between. The CDR3 sequence: CASSPGGGPLYEQYF. CDR3 bases: TGTGCCAGCAGCCCTGGGGGGGGCCCCCTCTACGAGCAGTACTTC.